This T cell receptor (beta chain) was sequenced in a study of OX40 agonist ivuxolimab in advanced cancers. Note on this clone: Its antigen is not known.

Using immunoSEQ multiplex PCR, the repertoire was profiled, and TCRdb retains in-frame clones only, with some absent. The sample has around 57,000 clones, over 80% seen once. Broader study findings: The authors also found low normalized T-cell clonal expansion in some nonresponders. Relative to CD4+ cells, CD8+ T cells on average had more expanded clones. At 0.1-3.0 mg/kg, partial responders had clonal expansion among the lowest observed.

The CDR3 is made up of 15 amino acids. Germline loops: CDR1 MGHDK, CDR2 SYGVNS. V was clipped by 2 bases and J by 4 bases; unmatched bases: 2. Blood sampling was done at baseline, cycle 4 day 1, and cycle 7 day 1. V usage is TRBV25-1 and J usage is TRBJ2-1, with 10 bases identical to TRBD2. This sequence originates from an adult with an advanced solid tumor such as melanoma, head and neck, liver or kidney cancer. This material consisted of CD4+ or CD8+ T cells sorted from blood, taken in a trial of the OX40 agonist ivuxolimab. For the CDR3, the DNA is TGTGCCAGCAGTGAAATAGCGGGGGGATACAATGAGCAGTTCTTC. Its protein is CASSEIAGGYNEQFF.